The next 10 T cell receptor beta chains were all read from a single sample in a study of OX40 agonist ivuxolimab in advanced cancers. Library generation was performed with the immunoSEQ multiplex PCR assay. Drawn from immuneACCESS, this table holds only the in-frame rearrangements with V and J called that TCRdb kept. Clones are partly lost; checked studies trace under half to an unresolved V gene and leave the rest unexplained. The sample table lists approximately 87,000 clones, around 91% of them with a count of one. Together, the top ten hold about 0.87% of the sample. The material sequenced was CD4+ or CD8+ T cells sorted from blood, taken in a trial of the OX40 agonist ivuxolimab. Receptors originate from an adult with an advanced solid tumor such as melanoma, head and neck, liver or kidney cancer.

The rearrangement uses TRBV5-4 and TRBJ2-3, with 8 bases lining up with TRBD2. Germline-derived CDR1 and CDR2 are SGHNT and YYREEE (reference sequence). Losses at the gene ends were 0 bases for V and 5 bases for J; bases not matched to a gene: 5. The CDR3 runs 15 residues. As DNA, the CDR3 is TGTGCCAGCAGCTTGGCCGGGGGGGTGGGAGATACGCAGTATTTT. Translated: CASSLAGGVGDTQYF.

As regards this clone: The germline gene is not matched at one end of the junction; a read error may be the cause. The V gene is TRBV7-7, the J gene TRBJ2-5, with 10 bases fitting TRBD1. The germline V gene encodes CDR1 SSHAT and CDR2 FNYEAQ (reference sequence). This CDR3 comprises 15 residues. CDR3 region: CASSHGTGAEETQYF. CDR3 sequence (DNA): TGTGCTAGCAGCCACGGGACAGGGGCCGAAGAGACCCAGTACTTC. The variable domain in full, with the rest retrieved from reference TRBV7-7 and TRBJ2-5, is GAGVSQSPRYKVTKRGQDVTLRCDPISSHATLYWYQQALGQGPEFLTYFNYEAQPDKSGLPSDRFSAERPEGSISTLTIQRTEQRDSAMYRCASSHGTGAEETQYFGPGTRLLVL.

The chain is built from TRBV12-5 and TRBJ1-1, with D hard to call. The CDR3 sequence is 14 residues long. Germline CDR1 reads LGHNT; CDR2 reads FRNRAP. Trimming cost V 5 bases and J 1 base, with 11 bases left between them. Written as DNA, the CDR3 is TGTGCTAGTGGTCCGCCTTGGGGGAACACTGAAGCTTTCTTT. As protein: CASGPPWGNTEAFF.

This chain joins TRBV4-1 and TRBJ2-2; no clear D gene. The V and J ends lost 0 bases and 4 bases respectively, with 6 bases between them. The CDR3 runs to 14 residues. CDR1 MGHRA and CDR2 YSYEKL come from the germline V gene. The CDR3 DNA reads TGCGCCAGCAGCCAAGAAGGCCGCACCGGGGAGCTGTTTTTT. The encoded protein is CASSQEGRTGELFF.

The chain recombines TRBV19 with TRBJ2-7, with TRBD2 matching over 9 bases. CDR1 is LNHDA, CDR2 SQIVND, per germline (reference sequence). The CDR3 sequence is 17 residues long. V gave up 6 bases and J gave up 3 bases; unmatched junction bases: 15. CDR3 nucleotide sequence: TGTGCCAGTAGGCGCGGGAGGGCCTTTTCGAATATCTACGAGCAGTACTTC. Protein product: CASRRGRAFSNIYEQYF. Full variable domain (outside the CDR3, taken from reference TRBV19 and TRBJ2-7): DGGITQSPKYLFRKEGQNVTLSCEQNLNHDAMYWYRQDPGQGLRLIYYSQIVNDFQKGDIAEGYSVSREKKESFPLTVTSAQKNPTAFYLCASRRGRAFSNIYEQYFGPGTRLTVT.

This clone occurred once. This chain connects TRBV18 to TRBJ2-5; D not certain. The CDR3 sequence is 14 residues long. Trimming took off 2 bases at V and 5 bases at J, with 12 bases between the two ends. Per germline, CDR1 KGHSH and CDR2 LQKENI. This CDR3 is CASSPDSPLETQYF. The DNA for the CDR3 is TGTGCCAGCTCACCAGACTCACCCCTGGAGACCCAGTACTTC. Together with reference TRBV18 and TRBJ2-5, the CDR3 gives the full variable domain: NAGVMQNPRHLVRRRGQEARLRCSPMKGHSHVYWYRQLPEEGLKFMVYLQKENIIDESGMPKERFSAEFPKEGPSILRIQQVVRGDSAAYFCASSPDSPLETQYFGPGTRLLVL.

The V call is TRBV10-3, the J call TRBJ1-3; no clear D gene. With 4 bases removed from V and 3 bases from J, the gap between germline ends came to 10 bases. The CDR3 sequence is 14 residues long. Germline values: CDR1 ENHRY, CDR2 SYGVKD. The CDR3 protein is CAISAPDGGNTIYF. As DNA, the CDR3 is TGTGCCATCAGTGCCCCGGACGGTGGAAACACCATATATTTT.

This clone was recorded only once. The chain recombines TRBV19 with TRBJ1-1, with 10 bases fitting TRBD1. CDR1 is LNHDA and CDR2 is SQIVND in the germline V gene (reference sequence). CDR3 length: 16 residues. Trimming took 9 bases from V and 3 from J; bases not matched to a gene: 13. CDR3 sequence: CASYAGTGDRHTEAFF. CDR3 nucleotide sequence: TGTGCCAGCTACGCCGGGACAGGGGATCGGCACACTGAAGCTTTCTTT.

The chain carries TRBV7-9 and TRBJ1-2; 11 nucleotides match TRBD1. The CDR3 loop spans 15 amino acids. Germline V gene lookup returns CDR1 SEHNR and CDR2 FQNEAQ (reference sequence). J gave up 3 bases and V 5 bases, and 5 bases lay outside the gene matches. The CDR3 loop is CASSRGQGAYYGYTF. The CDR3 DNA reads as TGTGCCAGCAGCCGAGGACAGGGGGCGTACTATGGCTACACCTTC.

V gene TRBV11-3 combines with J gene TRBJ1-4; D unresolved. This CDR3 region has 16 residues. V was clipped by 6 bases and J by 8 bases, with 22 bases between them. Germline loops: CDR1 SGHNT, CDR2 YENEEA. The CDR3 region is CASSFMEDQSLEKLFF. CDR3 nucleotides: TGTGCCAGCAGTTTCATGGAGGATCAAAGTTTGGAAAAACTGTTTTTT.